The 2 T cell receptor beta chains presented below share a single source sample, sequenced in a study of shared clonotypes between healthy human individuals (dated by TCRdb to the early 2020s). The library was generated by the immunoSEQ multiplex PCR assay. The table comes from immuneACCESS by way of TCRdb, which keeps in-frame sequences with V and J called. Part of the clones is missing from these tables; in studies checked, under half for an unresolved V gene and the rest for unknown reasons. Recorded for this sample are some 690,000 clones; 90% of them occurred a single time. Of the sample, approximately 35% falls within the top ten clones. The specimen was memory CD8+ T cells from PBMCs. In light of the paper, this sample's cell subset or site label describes: CD45RO+ cells pooled with CCR7-negative TemRA cells. The receptors were gathered from a man aged 18 to 29 in good health. Some clones in this sample may be carry-over from other donors' samples.

The V and J genes are TRBV6-5 and TRBJ1-2; D is ambiguous. V was clipped by 5 bases and J by 8 bases, with 21 bases between them. The CDR3 runs 15 residues. Germline-derived CDR1 and CDR2 are MNHEY and SVGAGI. The CDR3 nucleotides read TGTGCCAGCAGTCTAAGCTGGGGATCGATCGAAGGCTACACCTTC. It specifies CASSLSWGSIEGYTF.

This chain connects TRBV5-6 to TRBJ2-2; 7 bases fit TRBD2. Trimming took 3 bases from V and 2 from J; bases not matched to a gene: 7. CDR1 and CDR2 (germline): SGHDT, YYEEEE. This CDR3 contains 16 residues. In nucleotides, the CDR3 is TGTGCCAGCAGCTGGGCGGGGGTTCCTAACACCGGGGAGCTGTTTTTT. Translated: CASSWAGVPNTGELFF.